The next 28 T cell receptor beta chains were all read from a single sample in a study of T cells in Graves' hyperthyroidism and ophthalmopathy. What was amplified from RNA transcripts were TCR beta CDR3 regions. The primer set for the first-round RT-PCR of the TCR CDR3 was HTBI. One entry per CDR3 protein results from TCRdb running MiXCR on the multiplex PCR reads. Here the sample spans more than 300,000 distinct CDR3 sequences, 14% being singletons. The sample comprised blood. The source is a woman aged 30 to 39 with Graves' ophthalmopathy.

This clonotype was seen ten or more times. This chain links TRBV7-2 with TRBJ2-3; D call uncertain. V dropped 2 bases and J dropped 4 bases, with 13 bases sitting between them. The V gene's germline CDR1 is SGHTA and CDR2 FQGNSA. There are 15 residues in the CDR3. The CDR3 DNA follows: TGTGCCAGCAGCTTAAGATTGGGGTTGGCAGATACGCAGTATTTT. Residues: CASSLRLGLADTQYF.

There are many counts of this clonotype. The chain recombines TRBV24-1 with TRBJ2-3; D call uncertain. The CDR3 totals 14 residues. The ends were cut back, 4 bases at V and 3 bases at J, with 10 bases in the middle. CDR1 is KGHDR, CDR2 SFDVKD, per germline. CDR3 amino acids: CATSENLQTDTQYF. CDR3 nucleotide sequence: TGTGCCACCAGTGAGAATTTACAGACAGATACGCAGTATTTT.

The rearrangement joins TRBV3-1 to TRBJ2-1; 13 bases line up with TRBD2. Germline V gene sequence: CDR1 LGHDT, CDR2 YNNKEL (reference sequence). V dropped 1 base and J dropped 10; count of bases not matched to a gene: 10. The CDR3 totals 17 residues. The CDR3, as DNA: TGTGCCAGCAGCCAAGGGGGGGGGACTAGCGGGGAAACAGAGCAGTTCTTC. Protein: CASSQGGGTSGETEQFF.

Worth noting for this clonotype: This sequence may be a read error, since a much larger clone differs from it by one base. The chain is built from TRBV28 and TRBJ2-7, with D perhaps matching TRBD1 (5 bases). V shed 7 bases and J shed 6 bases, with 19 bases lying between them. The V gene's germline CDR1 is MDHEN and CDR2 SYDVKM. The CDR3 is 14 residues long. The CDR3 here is CASTSPTTEPEQYF. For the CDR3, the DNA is TGTGCCAGCACTTCCCCTACGACAGAGCCCGAGCAGTACTTC.

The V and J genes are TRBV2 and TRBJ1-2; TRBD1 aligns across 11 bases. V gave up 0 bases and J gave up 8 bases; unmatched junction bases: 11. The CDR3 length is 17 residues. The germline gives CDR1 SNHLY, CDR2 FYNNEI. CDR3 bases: TGTGCCAGCAGTGAAGCGGGAACCGGACAGGGGGCGGGAGGCTACACCTTC. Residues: CASSEAGTGQGAGGYTF.

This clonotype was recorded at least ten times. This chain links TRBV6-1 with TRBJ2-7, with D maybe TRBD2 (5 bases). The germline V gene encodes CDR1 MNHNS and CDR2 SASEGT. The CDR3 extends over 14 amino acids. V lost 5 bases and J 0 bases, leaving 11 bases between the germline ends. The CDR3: CASSRLDYSYEQYF. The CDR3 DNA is TGTGCCAGCAGTCGCCTTGACTACTCCTACGAGCAGTACTTC.

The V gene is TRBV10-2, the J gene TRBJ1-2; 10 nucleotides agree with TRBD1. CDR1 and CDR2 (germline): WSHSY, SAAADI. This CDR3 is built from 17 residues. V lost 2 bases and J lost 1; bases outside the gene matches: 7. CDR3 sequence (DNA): TGCGCCAGCAGTGAGCTAAGACAGGGGGCTCGTAACTATGGCTACACCTTC. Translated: CASSELRQGARNYGYTF.

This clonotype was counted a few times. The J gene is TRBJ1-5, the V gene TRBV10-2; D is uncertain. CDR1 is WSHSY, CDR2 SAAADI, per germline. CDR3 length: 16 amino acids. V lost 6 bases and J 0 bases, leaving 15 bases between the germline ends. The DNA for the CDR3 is TGCGCCAGCAGGCGGCAGCTCCCATATAGCAATCAGCCCCAGCATTTT. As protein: CASRRQLPYSNQPQHF.

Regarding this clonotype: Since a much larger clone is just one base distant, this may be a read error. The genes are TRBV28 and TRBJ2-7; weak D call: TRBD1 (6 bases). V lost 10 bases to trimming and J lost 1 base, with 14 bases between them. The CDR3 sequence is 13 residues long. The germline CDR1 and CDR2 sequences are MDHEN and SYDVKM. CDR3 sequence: CATQDRLSYEQYF. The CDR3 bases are TGTGCCACCCAAGACAGGTTGTCCTACGAGCAGTACTTC.

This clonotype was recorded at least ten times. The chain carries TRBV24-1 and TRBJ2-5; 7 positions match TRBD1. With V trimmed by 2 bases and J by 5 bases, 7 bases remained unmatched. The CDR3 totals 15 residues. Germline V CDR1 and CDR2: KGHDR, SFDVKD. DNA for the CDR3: TGTGCCACCAGTGATTACAGGGGACAGTCGGAGACCCAGTACTTC. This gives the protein CATSDYRGQSETQYF.

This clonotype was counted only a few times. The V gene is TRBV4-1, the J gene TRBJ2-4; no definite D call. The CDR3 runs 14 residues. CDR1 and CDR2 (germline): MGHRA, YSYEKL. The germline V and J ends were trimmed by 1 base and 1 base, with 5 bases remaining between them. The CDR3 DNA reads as TGCGCCAGCAGCCAAGTAGAGGCCAAAAACATTCAGTACTTC. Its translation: CASSQVEAKNIQYF.

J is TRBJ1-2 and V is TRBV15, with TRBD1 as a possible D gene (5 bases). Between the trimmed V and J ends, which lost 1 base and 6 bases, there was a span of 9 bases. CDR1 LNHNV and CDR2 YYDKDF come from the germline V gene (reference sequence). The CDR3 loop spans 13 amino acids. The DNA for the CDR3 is TGTGCCACCAGCAGAGGGGGCGGGGATGGCTACACCTTC. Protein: CATSRGGGDGYTF.

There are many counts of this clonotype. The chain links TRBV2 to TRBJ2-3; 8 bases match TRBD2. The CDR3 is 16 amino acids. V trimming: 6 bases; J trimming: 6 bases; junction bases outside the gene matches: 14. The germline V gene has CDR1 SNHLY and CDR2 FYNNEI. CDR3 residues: CASRGFHGGALDTQYF. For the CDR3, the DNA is TGTGCCAGCAGGGGATTCCACGGGGGGGCTTTGGATACGCAGTATTTT.

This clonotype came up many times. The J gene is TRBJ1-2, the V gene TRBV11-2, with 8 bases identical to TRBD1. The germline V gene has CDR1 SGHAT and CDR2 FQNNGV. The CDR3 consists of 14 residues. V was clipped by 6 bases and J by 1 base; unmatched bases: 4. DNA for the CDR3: TGTGCCAGCAGGAGGACAGGGAATAACTATGGCTACACCTTC. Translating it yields CASRRTGNNYGYTF.

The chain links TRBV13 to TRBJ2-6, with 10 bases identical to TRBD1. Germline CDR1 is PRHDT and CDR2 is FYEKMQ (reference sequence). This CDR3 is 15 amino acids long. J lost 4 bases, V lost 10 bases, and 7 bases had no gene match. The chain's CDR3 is CATKGQGSGANVLTF. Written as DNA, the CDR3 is TGTGCCACCAAGGGACAGGGGAGCGGGGCCAACGTCCTGACTTTC.

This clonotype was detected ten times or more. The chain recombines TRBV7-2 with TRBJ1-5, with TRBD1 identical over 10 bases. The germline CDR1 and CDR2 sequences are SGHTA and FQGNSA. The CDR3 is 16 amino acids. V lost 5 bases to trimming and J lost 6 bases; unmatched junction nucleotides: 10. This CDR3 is CASSHRDRGHFQPQHF. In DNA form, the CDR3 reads TGTGCCAGCAGCCATAGAGACAGGGGGCATTTTCAGCCCCAGCATTTT. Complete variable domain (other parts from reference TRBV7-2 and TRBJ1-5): GAGVSQSPSNKVTEKGKDVELRCDPISGHTALYWYRQSLGQGLEFLIYFQGNSAPDKSGLPSDRFSAERTGGSVSTLTIQRTQQEDSAVYLCASSHRDRGHFQPQHFGDGTRLSIL.

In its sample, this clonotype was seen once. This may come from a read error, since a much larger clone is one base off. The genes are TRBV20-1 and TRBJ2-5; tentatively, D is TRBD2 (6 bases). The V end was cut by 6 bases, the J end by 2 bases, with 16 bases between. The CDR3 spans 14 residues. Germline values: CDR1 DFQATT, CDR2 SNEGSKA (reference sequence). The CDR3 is CSAHRTTLQETQYF. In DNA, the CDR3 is TGCAGTGCACACAGGACTACACTACAAGAGACCCAGTACTTC.

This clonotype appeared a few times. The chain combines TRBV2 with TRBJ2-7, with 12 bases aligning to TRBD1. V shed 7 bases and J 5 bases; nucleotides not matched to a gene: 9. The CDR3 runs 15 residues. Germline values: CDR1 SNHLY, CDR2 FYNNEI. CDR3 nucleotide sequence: TGTGCCAGCAAACCGGGACAGGGGGCATTCAACGAGCAGTACTTC. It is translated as CASKPGQGAFNEQYF.

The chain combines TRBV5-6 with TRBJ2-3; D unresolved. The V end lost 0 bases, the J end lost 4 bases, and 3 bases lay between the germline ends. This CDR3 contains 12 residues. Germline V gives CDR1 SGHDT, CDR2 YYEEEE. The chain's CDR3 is CASSLVSDTQYF. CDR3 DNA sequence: TGTGCCAGCAGCTTGGTATCAGATACGCAGTATTTT.

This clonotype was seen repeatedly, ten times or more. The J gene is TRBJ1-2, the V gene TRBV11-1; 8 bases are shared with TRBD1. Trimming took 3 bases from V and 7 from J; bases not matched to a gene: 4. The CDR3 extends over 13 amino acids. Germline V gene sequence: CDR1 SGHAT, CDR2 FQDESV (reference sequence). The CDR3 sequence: CASSLDRAVGYTF. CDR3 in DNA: TGTGCCAGCAGCTTGGACAGGGCTGTTGGCTACACCTTC.

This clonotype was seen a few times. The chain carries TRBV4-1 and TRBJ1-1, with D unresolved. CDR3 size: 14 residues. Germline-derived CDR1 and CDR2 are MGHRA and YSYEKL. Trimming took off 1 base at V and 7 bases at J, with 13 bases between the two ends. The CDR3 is CASSQVSGRNEAFF. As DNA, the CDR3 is TGCGCCAGCAGCCAAGTGTCCGGGAGAAATGAAGCTTTCTTT.

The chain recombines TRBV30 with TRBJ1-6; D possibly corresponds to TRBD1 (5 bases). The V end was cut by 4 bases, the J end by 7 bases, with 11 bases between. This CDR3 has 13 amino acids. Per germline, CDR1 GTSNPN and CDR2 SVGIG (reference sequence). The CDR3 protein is CAWNKGANSPLHF. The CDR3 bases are TGTGCCTGGAATAAAGGGGCGAATTCACCCCTCCACTTT.

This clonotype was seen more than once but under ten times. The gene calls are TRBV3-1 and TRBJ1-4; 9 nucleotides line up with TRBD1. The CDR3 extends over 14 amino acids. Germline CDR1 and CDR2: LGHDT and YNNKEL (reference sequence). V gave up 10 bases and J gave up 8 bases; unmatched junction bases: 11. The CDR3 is CATSRTGDREKLFF. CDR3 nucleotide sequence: TGTGCCACCTCCCGGACAGGGGACAGAGAAAAACTGTTTTTT.

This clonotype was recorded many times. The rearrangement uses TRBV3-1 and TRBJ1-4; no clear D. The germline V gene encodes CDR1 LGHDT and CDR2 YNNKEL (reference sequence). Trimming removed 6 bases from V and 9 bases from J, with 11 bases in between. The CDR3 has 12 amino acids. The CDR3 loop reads CASSPDWKKLFF. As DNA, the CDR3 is TGTGCCAGCAGTCCGGACTGGAAAAAACTGTTTTTT.

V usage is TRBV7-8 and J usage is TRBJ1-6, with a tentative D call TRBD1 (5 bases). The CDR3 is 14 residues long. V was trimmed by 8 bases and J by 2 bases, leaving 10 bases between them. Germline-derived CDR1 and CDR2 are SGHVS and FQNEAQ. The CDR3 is CASRGGAYNSPLHF. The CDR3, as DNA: TGTGCCAGCCGCGGAGGGGCCTATAATTCACCCCTCCACTTT.

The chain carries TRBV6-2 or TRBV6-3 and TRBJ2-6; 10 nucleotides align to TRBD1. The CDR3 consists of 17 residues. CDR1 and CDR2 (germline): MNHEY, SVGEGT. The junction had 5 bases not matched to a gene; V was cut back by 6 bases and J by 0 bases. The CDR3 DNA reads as TGTGCCAGCAGCCCCCGGGACAGGGGCTCTGGGGCCAACGTCCTGACTTTC. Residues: CASSPRDRGSGANVLTF.

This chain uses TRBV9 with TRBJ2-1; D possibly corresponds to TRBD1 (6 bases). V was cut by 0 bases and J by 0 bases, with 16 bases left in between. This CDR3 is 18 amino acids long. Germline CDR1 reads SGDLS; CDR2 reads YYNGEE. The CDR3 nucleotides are TGTGCCAGCAGCGTAGAGGGGGATACATTCATCTCCTACAATGAGCAGTTCTTC. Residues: CASSVEGDTFISYNEQFF.

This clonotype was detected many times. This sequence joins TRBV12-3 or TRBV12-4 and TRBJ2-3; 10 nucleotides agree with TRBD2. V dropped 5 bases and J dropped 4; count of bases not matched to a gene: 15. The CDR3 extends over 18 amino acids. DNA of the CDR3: TGTGCCAGCAGTCCCGCCAGCGGGGGGGTGCGGTATGCAGATACGCAGTATTTT. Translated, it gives CASSPASGGVRYADTQYF.